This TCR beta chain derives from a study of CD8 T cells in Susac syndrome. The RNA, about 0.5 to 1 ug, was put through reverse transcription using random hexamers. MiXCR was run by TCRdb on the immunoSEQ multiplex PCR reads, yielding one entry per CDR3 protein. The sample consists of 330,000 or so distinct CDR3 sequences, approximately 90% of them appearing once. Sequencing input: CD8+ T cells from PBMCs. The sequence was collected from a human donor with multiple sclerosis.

CDR3: CAISESSRVAYNEQFF. In DNA form, the CDR3 reads TGTGCCATCAGTGAGTCGAGCAGGGTAGCTTACAATGAGCAGTTCTTC. The V gene is TRBV10-3, the J gene TRBJ2-1, with TRBD1 as a possible D gene (5 bases). V lost 0 bases and J lost 4, with 13 bases in between. This CDR3 region has 16 residues. Per germline, CDR1 ENHRY and CDR2 SYGVKD.